The next 21 T cell receptor beta chains were all read from a single sample in a study of blood T cell repertoires in COVID-19 (dated by TCRdb to about 2020). The library came from the immunoSEQ multiplex PCR assay. TCRdb limited this immuneACCESS table to in-frame rearrangements with V and J called. A share of clones is missing; checked studies link under half to unresolved V genes, and the rest is unexplained. The sample yields 400,000 or so clones; 90% were counted once. The ten largest account for 0.55% to 0.75% of the sample. The sample comprised PBMCs or T cells enriched from blood (not recorded which). The origin of the receptors is a man in his late teens or twenties who had recovered from COVID-19.

The rearrangement joins TRBV11-2 to TRBJ2-7; D may be TRBD1 (5 bases). This CDR3 has 16 residues. Between the trimmed V and J ends, which lost 2 bases and 6 bases, there was a span of 20 bases. The germline V gene encodes CDR1 SGHAT and CDR2 FQNNGV. The CDR3 DNA reads as TGTGCCAGCAGCTTATTGCGGACCGGCAGGGTGGCCGAGCAGTACTTC. Translation: CASSLLRTGRVAEQYF.

The CDR3 loop reads CASSEGSWYGYTF. In DNA, the CDR3 is TGCGCCAGCAGTGAGGGCAGTTGGTATGGCTACACCTTC. The chain combines TRBV10-1 with TRBJ1-2; D gene ambiguous. Germline CDR1 reads WNHNN; CDR2 reads SYGVQD (reference sequence). The ends were cut back, 2 bases at V and 5 bases at J, with 9 bases in the middle. The CDR3 runs to 13 residues.

The chain links TRBV9 to TRBJ1-1; D perhaps matches TRBD1 (6 bases). The V and J ends lost 4 bases and 1 base respectively, with 14 bases between them. CDR3 length: 15 amino acids. The germline gives CDR1 SGDLS, CDR2 YYNGEE. The CDR3 coding sequence is TGTGCCAGCAGCCCACAGGGTTTTTGGAACACTGAAGCTTTCTTT. This sequence encodes CASSPQGFWNTEAFF.

J is TRBJ2-7 and V is TRBV27, with TRBD1 matching over 9 bases. V gave up 5 bases and J gave up 0 bases; unmatched junction bases: 11. The germline V gene has CDR1 MNHEY and CDR2 SMNVEV (reference sequence). The CDR3 has 17 amino acids. DNA of the CDR3: TGTGCCAGCAGTCCAAAGAGAGAGACAGGGGGCTCCTACGAGCAGTACTTC. Its translation is CASSPKRETGGSYEQYF.

The genes are TRBV5-3 and TRBJ1-4; no definite D call. TRBV5-3 is labeled an ORF, and its function is uncertain. V lost 7 bases and J lost 8, with 9 bases in between. The CDR3 sequence is 11 residues long. The CDR3: CAREEREKLFF. The CDR3 nucleotides are TGTGCCAGAGAGGAGAGAGAAAAACTGTTTTTT.

This chain connects TRBV7-9 to TRBJ1-5; the D is unclear. CDR1 and CDR2 from the germline V gene are SEHNR and FQNEAQ (reference sequence). V gave up 2 bases and J gave up 4 bases, with 6 bases separating them. There are 13 residues in the CDR3. CDR3 coding DNA: TGTGCCAGCAGCTTAACGGGGAATCAGCCCCAGCATTTT. Translation gives CASSLTGNQPQHF.

The chain uses TRBV11-3 and TRBJ2-3; no clear D. With 5 bases removed from V and 3 bases from J, the gap between germline ends came to 9 bases. Germline V lookup: CDR1 SGHNT, CDR2 YENEEA. The CDR3 loop spans 13 amino acids. For the CDR3, the DNA is TGTGCCAGCAGCCCCAGTATGACAGATACGCAGTATTTT. Protein sequence: CASSPSMTDTQYF. The full variable domain, in which reference TRBV11-3 and TRBJ2-3 provide the parts outside the CDR3, is EAGVVQSPRYKIIEKKQPVAFWCNPISGHNTLYWYLQNLGQGPELLIRYENEEAVDDSQLPKDRFSAERLKGVDSTLKIQPAELGDSAVYLCASSPSMTDTQYFGPGTRLTVL.

This chain uses TRBV9 with TRBJ1-6; 7 bases match TRBD1. The CDR3 has 13 residues. Germline CDR1 and CDR2: SGDLS and YYNGEE. Germline trimming cut 3 bases from V and 10 bases from J; bases unmatched to any gene: 4. The CDR3 DNA sequence: TGTGCCAGCAGCGGGGGACAGTCATCACCCCTCCACTTT. Translation gives CASSGGQSSPLHF. The full variable domain, with the rest looked up from reference TRBV9 and TRBJ1-6, is DSGVTQTPKHLITATGQRVTLRCSPRSGDLSVYWYQQSLDQGLQFLIQYYNGEERAKGNILERFSAQQFPDLHSELNLSSLELGDSALYFCASSGGQSSPLHFGNGTRLTVT.

V and J are TRBV2 and TRBJ1-4; D might be TRBD1 (5 bases). Germline assignment: CDR1 SNHLY and CDR2 FYNNEI. V was pared by 5 bases and J by 0 bases, with 10 bases between. The CDR3 is 15 residues long. DNA of the CDR3: TGTGCCAGCAGTCCCGGGGGAGCAACTAATGAAAAACTGTTTTTT. Its protein product is CASSPGGATNEKLFF. Filled out from reference TRBV2 and TRBJ1-4, the complete variable domain reads EPEVTQTPSHQVTQMGQEVILRCVPISNHLYFYWYRQILGQKVEFLVSFYNNEISEKSEIFDDQFSVERPDGSNFTLKIRSTKLEDSAMYFCASSPGGATNEKLFFGSGTQLSVL.

This clone appeared a few times. This sequence joins TRBV18 and TRBJ1-4; possibly TRBD1 for D (5 bases). V lost 3 bases, J lost 11 bases, and 13 bases lay in between. The CDR3 runs to 13 residues. Germline values: CDR1 KGHSH, CDR2 LQKENI. CDR3 DNA: TGTGCCAGCTCACCCGGACCGGGGGGGAAACTGTTTTTT. This gives the protein CASSPGPGGKLFF.

V gene TRBV5-1 combines with J gene TRBJ2-3; perhaps TRBD2 as D (5 bases). The CDR3 runs 14 residues. The V gene lost 4 bases and the J gene lost 5 bases, with 14 bases spanning the gap. Per the germline V gene, CDR1 is SGHRS and CDR2 is YFSETQ. The CDR3 region is CASSLAGVGDTQYF. The CDR3 DNA follows: TGCGCCAGCAGCCTAGCTGGGGTTGGAGATACGCAGTATTTT. Complete variable domain (other parts from reference TRBV5-1 and TRBJ2-3): KAGVTQTPRYLIKTRGQQVTLSCSPISGHRSVSWYQQTPGQGLQFLFEYFSETQRNKGNFPGRFSGRQFSNSRSEMNVSTLELGDSALYLCASSLAGVGDTQYFGPGTRLTVL.

This clone was counted a single time. The chain uses TRBV10-3 and TRBJ2-7, with 7 bases fitting TRBD2. Germline V gene data show CDR1 as ENHRY and CDR2 as SYGVKD. Trimming took 1 base from V and 1 from J; bases not matched to a gene: 1. This CDR3 comprises 14 residues. The CDR3 reads CAISEWRESYEQYF. The DNA of the CDR3 is TGTGCCATCAGTGAGTGGCGGGAGTCCTACGAGCAGTACTTC.

The chain couples TRBV30 to TRBJ1-1, with 7 bases matching TRBD1. The germline CDR1 and CDR2 sequences are GTSNPN and SVGIG (reference sequence). The CDR3 contains 12 residues. Germline trimming cut 5 bases from V and 4 bases from J; bases unmatched to any gene: 4. Here the CDR3 DNA reads TGTGCCTGGGCCCGGGACAGCACTGAAGCTTTCTTT. This codes for CAWARDSTEAFF.

The chain uses TRBV5-1 and TRBJ1-6; TRBD1 matches 8 bases. CDR1 SGHRS and CDR2 YFSETQ come from the germline V gene. The V gene end was trimmed by 5 bases and the J gene end by 2 bases; junction bases not matched to a gene: 0. This CDR3 region has 14 residues. The CDR3 coding sequence is TGCGCCAGCAGACAGGGGGCCTATAATTCACCCCTCCACTTT. Its protein product is CASRQGAYNSPLHF. Looking up the rest from reference TRBV5-1 and TRBJ1-6 gives the full variable domain: KAGVTQTPRYLIKTRGQQVTLSCSPISGHRSVSWYQQTPGQGLQFLFEYFSETQRNKGNFPGRFSGRQFSNSRSEMNVSTLELGDSALYLCASRQGAYNSPLHFGNGTRLTVT.

The rearrangement links TRBV3-1 (or the pseudogene TRBV3-2) to TRBJ1-1; a possible D gene is TRBD1 (6 bases). This CDR3 is built from 15 residues. Per germline, CDR1 LGHDT and CDR2 YNNKEL (reference sequence). Trimming removed 1 base at V and 3 bases at J, with 12 bases between. The CDR3 DNA reads as TGTGCCAGCAGCCAAGCCGGACAGAGTTACACTGAAGCTTTCTTT. As protein: CASSQAGQSYTEAFF.

This clone has only one observation. V gene TRBV12-5 combines with J gene TRBJ1-1, with a possible D match to TRBD1 (6 bases). V was shortened by 0 bases and J by 5 bases, with 16 bases between the two germline ends. Looked up from germline, CDR1 is LGHNT and CDR2 is FRNRAP. The CDR3 consists of 16 residues. The CDR3 nucleotides are TGTGCTAGTGGTTTGGTCCCCGGGGGGCGAGGGACTGAAGCTTTCTTT. This gives the protein CASGLVPGGRGTEAFF.

This chain links TRBV29-1 with TRBJ1-2; no definite D call. The germline V gene has CDR1 SQVTM and CDR2 ANQGSEA. V was trimmed by 7 bases and J by 7 bases, leaving 16 bases between them. The CDR3 totals 12 residues. The CDR3 loop is CSGKEPPGGYTF. DNA for the CDR3: TGCAGCGGAAAGGAGCCTCCGGGTGGCTACACCTTC.

This chain uses TRBV28 with TRBJ2-3; 10 bases line up with TRBD1. CDR3 length: 18 amino acids. The ends lost 2 bases at V and 2 bases at J; junction bases unmatched: 10. The V gene's germline CDR1 is MDHEN and CDR2 SYDVKM. The CDR3 DNA reads TGTGCCAGCAGTTTAGCGGGACAGGGGACGAGGGTCACAGATACGCAGTATTTT. It encodes CASSLAGQGTRVTDTQYF.

The V call is TRBV5-1, the J call TRBJ1-6; 10 bases align to TRBD1. Trimming removed 4 bases from V and 8 bases from J; junction bases left unmatched: 3. Germline V gene lookup returns CDR1 SGHRS and CDR2 YFSETQ. The CDR3 totals 14 residues. For the CDR3, the DNA is TGCGCCAGCAGCGGGACAGGGGATTATTCACCCCTCCACTTT. The encoded protein is CASSGTGDYSPLHF.

The rearrangement joins TRBV5-1 to TRBJ2-7; 10 nucleotides agree with TRBD1. The CDR3 totals 19 residues. Trimming at V came to 4 bases and at J to 5 bases, leaving 21 bases not matched to a gene. Germline V gene data show CDR1 as SGHRS and CDR2 as YFSETQ. The CDR3 sequence: CASSLSPGTGARHADEQYF. The DNA of the CDR3 is TGCGCCAGCAGCCTCAGTCCCGGGACAGGGGCGAGACACGCCGACGAGCAGTACTTC.

With respect to this clone: At one boundary the junction diverges from the germline segment, which might be a read error. CDR3 bases: TGTGCCTGTAGGACAGGGGGCGTGGTAGCGACGAACACCGGGGAGCTGTTTTTT. It codes for CACRTGGVVATNTGELFF. The genes are TRBV19 and TRBJ2-2; TRBD1 matches 11 bases. The CDR3 length is 18 residues. CDR1 is LNHDA, CDR2 SQIVND, per germline (reference sequence).